These T cell receptor beta chains were read from a single sample in a study of regulatory T cells in long-lasting Graves disease. TCRdb re-called the multiplex PCR reads through MiXCR, storing one row per CDR3 protein. Here the sample spans 450,000 or so distinct CDR3 sequences, about a fifth being singletons. The sample consisted of peripheral blood mononuclear cells (PBMCs), taken when the disease was refractory, from a patient treated with antithyroid drugs. The receptors here all came from a female donor with Graves disease. The conserved cysteine and the conserved F or W are not part of the CDR3 here. Only some rows state a clone size, as once, few, many or a class for expanded clones.

TRBV29-1,few,TRBJ2-7,SVEGLAGEYGQY
TRBV7-9,once,TRBJ2-5,ASSHRDGGETQY
TRBV30,many,TRBJ1-5,ASADGSGQPQH
TRBV30,many,TRBJ1-1,ARAGQLNTEAF
TRBV28,many,TRBJ1-6,ASSFVNSPLH
TRBV9,-,TRBJ2-1,ASSVAELAGVGEQF
TRBV28,many,TRBJ2-2,ASSLGPGDNTGELF
TRBV28,many,TRBJ1-2,ASSPPDRGVYGYT
TRBV6-1,-,TRBJ2-7,ASSDRESSYEQY
TRBV7-9,-,TRBJ2-7,ASSLERREQY
TRBV3-1,few,TRBJ2-1,AATLAGGHNEQF
TRBV20-1,few,TRBJ2-7,SARGVGFRYEQY
TRBV30,few,TRBJ2-7,AWRGGPDEQY
TRBV10-3,-,TRBJ2-7,AISESRLAGGRSEQY
TRBV12-3/TRBV12-4,many,TRBJ1-4,ASSIPRVREKLF
TRBV19,-,TRBJ1-2,ASSTPGGNGYT
TRBV3-1,-,TRBJ2-7,ATEDGGSYEQY
TRBV28,many,TRBJ1-6,ASTNDRGNSPLH
TRBV6-2/TRBV6-3,-,TRBJ2-2,ASSYSSWGSTGELF
TRBV5-1,-,TRBJ2-2,ASSTWDGSNTGELF
TRBV7-9,few,TRBJ2-7,ASSYGTSGEQY
TRBV12-3/TRBV12-4,-,TRBJ2-7,ASSFWTSGSRDEQY
TRBV11-1,-,TRBJ2-1,ASSVTSGEQF
TRBV7-9,-,TRBJ2-2,ASALRGSGELF
TRBV28,many,TRBJ2-2,ASRWWGGDPNTGELF
TRBV3-1,many,TRBJ2-2,ASGKGHNTGELF
TRBV28,many,TRBJ1-5,ASSFSPGRGGRNQPQH
TRBV6-4,-,TRBJ1-1,ASSDRDRVTEAF